Shown below are 20 T cell receptor beta chains from a single sample sequenced in a study of cytomegalovirus exposure and HLA in healthy donors. The PCR was carried out with 60 Vbeta primers and 13 Jbeta primers. Only in-frame clones appear in the TCRdb table, and some are missing; sequencing was by immunoSEQ multiplex PCR. The sample consists of 68,000 or so clones, about four fifths of them appearing once. The sample consisted of PBMCs. These receptors were obtained from a woman aged 30 to 39 in good health and CMV-seronegative.

The chain links TRBV6-5 to TRBJ1-1; D is ambiguous. Germline CDR1 is MNHEY and CDR2 is SVGAGI. The CDR3 has 15 amino acids. V lost 0 bases and J lost 1, with 9 bases in between. Here the CDR3 reads CASSYSRRTNTEAFF. The DNA of the CDR3 is TGTGCCAGCAGTTACTCGAGAAGAACGAACACTGAAGCTTTCTTT.

J is TRBJ2-1 and V is TRBV2, with 9 bases that match TRBD2. Germline CDR1 SNHLY, CDR2 FYNNEI. Germline trimming cut 5 bases from V and 6 bases from J; bases unmatched to any gene: 11. The CDR3 is 16 residues long. The CDR3 nucleotides read TGTGCCAGCAGTACAGAGGGACTAGCTACCTTCAATGAGCAGTTCTTC. It translates to CASSTEGLATFNEQFF. The full variable domain, its missing parts supplied by reference TRBV2 and TRBJ2-1, is EPEVTQTPSHQVTQMGQEVILRCVPISNHLYFYWYRQILGQKVEFLVSFYNNEISEKSEIFDDQFSVERPDGSNFTLKIRSTKLEDSAMYFCASSTEGLATFNEQFFGPGTRLTVL.

This clone was seen a handful of times. This sequence joins TRBV7-2 and TRBJ2-7; weak D call: TRBD2 (5 bases). The CDR3 length is 14 residues. CDR1 SGHTA and CDR2 FQGNSA come from the germline V gene. The ends were cut back, 1 base at V and 6 bases at J, with 13 bases in the middle. The DNA of the CDR3 is TGTGCCAGCAGCTTAGAGCAGCGGCCGGTCGAGCAGTACTTC. Translated, it gives CASSLEQRPVEQYF.

This clone appeared a single time. The chain carries TRBV6-6 and TRBJ1-2; tentatively, D is TRBD1 (5 bases). This CDR3 contains 12 residues. CDR1 and CDR2 from the germline V gene are MNHNY and SVGAGI (reference sequence). V shed 11 bases and J shed 6 bases, with 16 bases lying between them. CDR3 sequence: CAGAGGDDGYTF. The CDR3 DNA sequence: TGTGCCGGGGCCGGGGGAGACGATGGCTACACCTTC.

J is TRBJ1-2 and V is TRBV10-3; TRBD1 aligns across 9 bases. The germline V gene encodes CDR1 ENHRY and CDR2 SYGVKD. Germline trimming cut 3 bases from V and 4 bases from J; bases unmatched to any gene: 6. This CDR3 has 15 residues. CDR3 region: CAISELQGAPYGYTF. The CDR3 nucleotides read TGTGCCATCAGTGAATTACAGGGGGCTCCCTATGGCTACACCTTC.

The chain combines TRBV2 with TRBJ2-7; 7 positions match TRBD1. Trimming removed 4 bases from V and 5 bases from J; junction bases left unmatched: 5. CDR1 and CDR2 (germline): SNHLY, FYNNEI. The CDR3 has 13 amino acids. The CDR3 DNA follows: TGTGCCAGCAGTGGACAGGGATTCCACGAGCAGTACTTC. Translating gives CASSGQGFHEQYF.

The chain combines TRBV5-6 with TRBJ2-7; D possibly corresponds to TRBD2 (6 bases). This CDR3 contains 14 residues. In germline, CDR1 is SGHDT, CDR2 YYEEEE. Trimming pared 3 bases from V and 0 bases from J, leaving 10 bases between. CDR3: CASSSWTNSYEQYF. DNA for the CDR3: TGTGCCAGCAGCTCTTGGACTAACTCCTACGAGCAGTACTTC.

V gene TRBV4-3 combines with J gene TRBJ2-1; TRBD2 matches at 11 bases. This CDR3 comprises 17 residues. V dropped 4 bases and J dropped 5; count of bases not matched to a gene: 10. Per germline, CDR1 LGHNA and CDR2 YSLEER. The CDR3, as DNA: TGCGCCAGCAGCCCCACGGGACTAGCGGATATCGACAATGAGCAGTTCTTC. It is translated as CASSPTGLADIDNEQFF.

The chain recombines TRBV29-1 with TRBJ1-4; 7 bases are shared with TRBD1. Per germline, CDR1 SQVTM and CDR2 ANQGSEA. This CDR3 is built from 12 residues. Trimming at V came to 7 bases and at J to 7 bases, leaving 6 bases not matched to a gene. The CDR3 DNA is TGCAGCGGGACAGGCTTGGGTGAAAAACTGTTTTTT. Translated: CSGTGLGEKLFF.

The chain is built from TRBV28 and TRBJ2-6, with D tentatively TRBD1 (5 bases). The CDR3 has 15 amino acids. V lost 6 bases and J lost 0, with 9 bases in between. CDR1 is MDHEN and CDR2 is SYDVKM in the germline V gene. CDR3 amino acids: CASRTRDSGANVLTF. The CDR3 nucleotides are TGTGCCAGCAGAACCAGGGACTCTGGGGCCAACGTCCTGACTTTC.

The count of this clone is one. The rearrangement links TRBV30 to TRBJ2-7; D is unclear. Per the germline V gene, CDR1 is GTSNPN and CDR2 is SVGIG (reference sequence). The CDR3 totals 12 residues. V was clipped by 0 bases and J by 4 bases, with 7 bases between them. CDR3 nucleotides: TGTGCCTGGAGTGTATCCCGGTACGAGCAGTACTTC. Amino acid sequence: CAWSVSRYEQYF.

This clone appeared a few times. J is TRBJ1-1 and V is TRBV7-9, with D perhaps matching TRBD1 (5 bases). This CDR3 spans 14 amino acids. The V gene lost 5 bases and the J gene lost 3 bases, with 13 bases spanning the gap. Per germline, CDR1 SEHNR and CDR2 FQNEAQ (reference sequence). This chain's CDR3 is CASSPSRDYTEAFF. CDR3 coding DNA: TGTGCCAGCAGCCCCAGCAGGGACTACACTGAAGCTTTCTTT.

The V call is TRBV6-5, the J call TRBJ2-7; 9 nucleotides match TRBD1. The CDR3 consists of 13 residues. V shed 9 bases, J shed 7 bases, and the junction held 10 bases outside the gene matches. Looked up from germline, CDR1 is MNHEY and CDR2 is SVGAGI. The DNA for the CDR3 is TGTGCCAGTCAACGGGACAGGGCCGGGGAGCAGTACTTC. It translates to CASQRDRAGEQYF.

The chain has TRBV30 and TRBJ1-1; possibly TRBD1 for D (6 bases). With 0 bases removed from V and 11 bases from J, the gap between germline ends came to 16 bases. The germline CDR1 and CDR2 sequences are GTSNPN and SVGIG (reference sequence). The CDR3 spans 13 residues. CDR3 bases: TGTGCCTGGAGTGTCCCAGGGGTATTTAGTGCTTTCTTT. Translated: CAWSVPGVFSAFF.

J is TRBJ2-2 and V is TRBV5-1, with D perhaps matching TRBD2 (6 bases). V was cut by 4 bases and J by 1 base, with 14 bases left in between. The germline V gene encodes CDR1 SGHRS and CDR2 YFSETQ. This CDR3 is 16 amino acids long. The CDR3 loop is CASSPGVQQNTGELFF. CDR3 sequence (DNA): TGCGCCAGCAGCCCGGGGGTTCAACAGAACACCGGGGAGCTGTTTTTT.

This clone has just a few counts. V usage is TRBV10-2 and J usage is TRBJ1-4, with no clear D. CDR1 WSHSY and CDR2 SAAADI come from the germline V gene. The CDR3 consists of 14 residues. Trimming cost V 1 base and J 5 bases, with 8 bases left between them. CDR3 nucleotides: TGCGCCAGCAGTGAGTGGGCCGCGAATGAAAAACTGTTTTTT. Translated: CASSEWAANEKLFF.

This chain uses TRBV5-1 with TRBJ1-1; no clear D gene. Trimming removed 3 bases from V and 1 base from J, with 13 bases in between. Germline V gene lookup returns CDR1 SGHRS and CDR2 YFSETQ. This CDR3 contains 15 residues. The CDR3 protein is CASSSEGYGNTEAFF. CDR3 sequence (DNA): TGCGCCAGCAGCTCGGAGGGTTACGGGAACACTGAAGCTTTCTTT.

The count of this clone is one. V usage is TRBV6-5 and J usage is TRBJ1-1; possibly TRBD1 for D (5 bases). Looked up from germline, CDR1 is MNHEY and CDR2 is SVGAGI. Trimming shortened V by 7 bases and J by 1 base, and 13 bases separated the two germline ends. This CDR3 spans 14 amino acids. The DNA for the CDR3 is TGTGCCAGCAAAACGGGACTCTCGAACACTGAAGCTTTCTTT. Encoded protein: CASKTGLSNTEAFF.

This rearrangement joins TRBV7-3 to TRBJ1-1; possible D gene TRBD1, 6 bases. Germline lookup yields CDR1 SGHTA and CDR2 FQGTGA. This CDR3 region has 15 residues. Trimming pared 3 bases from V and 1 base from J, leaving 12 bases between. For the CDR3, the DNA is TGTGCCAGCAGCTTCTCCAGGGGACCGAACACTGAAGCTTTCTTT. It yields the protein CASSFSRGPNTEAFF.

This clone was seen a handful of times. The V call is TRBV9, the J call TRBJ2-7, with TRBD1 matching over 10 bases. Germline trimming cut 3 bases from V and 6 bases from J; bases unmatched to any gene: 9. This CDR3 has 15 amino acids. The V gene's germline CDR1 is SGDLS and CDR2 YYNGEE. As DNA, the CDR3 is TGTGCCAGCAGCGATGACAGGGGGCTGGGTTCCGAGCAGTACTTC. Residues: CASSDDRGLGSEQYF.